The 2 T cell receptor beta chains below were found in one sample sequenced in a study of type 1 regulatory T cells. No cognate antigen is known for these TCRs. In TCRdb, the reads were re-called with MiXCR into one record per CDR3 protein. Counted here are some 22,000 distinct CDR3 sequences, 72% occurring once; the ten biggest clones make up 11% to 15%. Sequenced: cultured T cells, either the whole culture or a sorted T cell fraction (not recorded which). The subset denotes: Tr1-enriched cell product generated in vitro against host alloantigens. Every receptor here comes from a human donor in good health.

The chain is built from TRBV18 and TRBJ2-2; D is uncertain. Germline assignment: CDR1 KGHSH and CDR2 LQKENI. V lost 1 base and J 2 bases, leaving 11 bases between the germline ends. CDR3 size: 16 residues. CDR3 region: CASSPLSQDNTGELFF. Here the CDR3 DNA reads TGTGCCAGCTCACCACTCAGCCAGGATAACACCGGGGAGCTGTTTTTT.

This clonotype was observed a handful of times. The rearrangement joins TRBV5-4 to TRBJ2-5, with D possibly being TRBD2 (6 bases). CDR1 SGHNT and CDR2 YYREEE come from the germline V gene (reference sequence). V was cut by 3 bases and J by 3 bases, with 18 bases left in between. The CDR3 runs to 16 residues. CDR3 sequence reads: CASSSARGTLEETQYF. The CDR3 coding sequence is TGTGCCAGCAGCTCCGCACGGGGGACTCTGGAAGAGACCCAGTACTTC.